A single TCR beta chain is shown here with its context. The data belong to a study of shared clonotypes between healthy human individuals. Measured with immunoSEQ multiplex PCR; TCRdb has only the in-frame clones, and not every one. This table holds fewer than 600,000 clones, roughly 80% found once. This CDR3 region has 16 residues. Germline values: CDR1 LNHDA, CDR2 SQIVND (reference sequence). The J gene is TRBJ2-5, the V gene TRBV19, with 11 bases that match TRBD2. The J call could be wrong; TRBJ2-7 is a better fit for the DNA end. Sample: PBMCs. The source is a woman in her 40s in good health. Some clones in this sample may be carry-over from other donors' samples. CDR3 loop: CASSISSASGRNEQYF. CDR3 nucleotides: TGTGCCAGTAGTATATCTTCGGCTAGCGGGAGGAACGAGCAGTACTTC.